This TCR beta chain was obtained from a study of shared clonotypes between healthy human individuals. Per the germline V gene, CDR1 is SNHLY and CDR2 is FYNNEI. The trim removed 0 bases at V and 0 bases at J, leaving 3 bases unmatched. This CDR3 spans 17 amino acids. Sequencing used immunoSEQ multiplex PCR; TCRdb keeps in-frame clones, though not all of them. The sample lists roughly 2.2 million clones; under 95% were seen once. The receptor was derived from a man between 18 and 29 years old in good health. Some clones in this sample may be carry-over from other donors' samples. V is TRBV2 and J is TRBJ1-2; 11 nucleotides match TRBD1. The sample was naive CD4+ T cells from PBMCs. Subset denoted: CD45RA+ positively selected. CDR3 protein: CASSEAGTGGPNYGYTF. Here the CDR3 DNA reads TGTGCCAGCAGTGAAGCCGGGACAGGGGGACCTAACTATGGCTACACCTTC.